This T cell receptor beta chain emerged from a study of STAT5B mutations in CD4+ large granular lymphocyte leukemia. General study points: Without putative leukemic clones, patient CD4-sorted repertoires remained more clonal than healthy CD4+ repertoires.

TCRdb keeps only in-frame clones here, not all; method: immunoSEQ multiplex PCR. This sample has fewer than 50,000 clones, with about 86% found just once. After removal of 1 base from V and 5 bases from J, the junction contained 13 bases not matched to a gene. The CDR3 sequence is 17 residues long. The germline CDR1 and CDR2 sequences are SGDLS and YYNGEE. Points on this clone: Antigen: not known.

V usage is TRBV9 and J usage is TRBJ2-3; TRBD2 agrees at 7 bases. The sample consisted of CD4+ T cells from blood buffy coats. The TCR comes from a human donor in good health. The CDR3 spells CASSVWPREEWGDTQYF. As DNA, the CDR3 is TGTGCCAGCAGCGTATGGCCTCGGGAGGAGTGGGGAGATACGCAGTATTTT.